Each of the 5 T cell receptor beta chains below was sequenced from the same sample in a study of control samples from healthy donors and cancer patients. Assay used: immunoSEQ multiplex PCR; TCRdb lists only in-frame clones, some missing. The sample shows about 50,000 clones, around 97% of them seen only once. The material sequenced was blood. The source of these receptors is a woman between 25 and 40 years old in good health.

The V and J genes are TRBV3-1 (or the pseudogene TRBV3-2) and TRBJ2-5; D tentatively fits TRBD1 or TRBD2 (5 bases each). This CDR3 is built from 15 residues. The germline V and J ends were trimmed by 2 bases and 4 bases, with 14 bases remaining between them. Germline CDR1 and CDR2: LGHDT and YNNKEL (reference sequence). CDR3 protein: CASSQTGRDGETQYF. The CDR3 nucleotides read TGTGCCAGCAGCCAAACGGGACGTGACGGAGAGACCCAGTACTTC.

The CDR3 coding sequence is TGTGCCTGGAGTGGGACCGTCACCGGGGAGCTGTTTTTT. Encoded protein: CAWSGTVTGELFF. The rearrangement links TRBV30 to TRBJ2-2, with D hard to call. The V and J ends lost 1 base and 4 bases respectively, with 7 bases between them. Germline lookup yields CDR1 GTSNPN and CDR2 SVGIG (reference sequence). The CDR3 has 13 residues.

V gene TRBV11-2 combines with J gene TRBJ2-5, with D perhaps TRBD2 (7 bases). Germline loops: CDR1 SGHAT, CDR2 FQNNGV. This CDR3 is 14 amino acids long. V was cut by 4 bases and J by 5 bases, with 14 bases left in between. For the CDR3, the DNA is TGTGCCAGCAGCTCGGAGGGGGGGGTTGAGACCCAGTACTTC. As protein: CASSSEGGVETQYF.

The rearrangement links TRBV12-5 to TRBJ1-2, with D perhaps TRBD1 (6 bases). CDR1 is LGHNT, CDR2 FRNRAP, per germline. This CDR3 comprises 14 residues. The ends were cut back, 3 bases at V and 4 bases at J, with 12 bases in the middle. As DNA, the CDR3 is TGTGCTAGTGGTTTCGCGGGACAAGCCTATGGCTACACCTTC. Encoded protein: CASGFAGQAYGYTF.

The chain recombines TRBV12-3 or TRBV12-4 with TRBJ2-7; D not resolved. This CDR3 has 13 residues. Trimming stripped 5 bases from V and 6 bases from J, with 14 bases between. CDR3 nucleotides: TGTGCCAGCAGTGAAGACCCTCGGTCCGAGCAGTACTTC. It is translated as CASSEDPRSEQYF.